Following are 21 T cell receptor beta chains from one sample sequenced in a study of blood T cell repertoires in COVID-19. Clones were sequenced by immunoSEQ multiplex PCR, and TCRdb holds only the in-frame ones, with some missing. The repertoire holds some 370,000 clones, with about 90% as singletons. The sample consisted of peripheral blood. Every receptor here comes from a middle-aged man with acute or convalescent COVID-19.

The chain's CDR3 is CASSLGAGYNEQFF. CDR3 sequence (DNA): TGTGCCAGCAGTCTAGGGGCGGGATACAATGAGCAGTTCTTC. The J gene is TRBJ2-1, the V gene TRBV5-4, with D possibly matching TRBD2 (6 bases). CDR1 is SGHNT, CDR2 YYREEE, per germline (reference sequence). The CDR3 contains 14 residues. V was pared by 5 bases and J by 4 bases, with 13 bases between.

V and J are TRBV2 and TRBJ2-2; D may be TRBD2 (6 bases). V was pared by 7 bases and J by 8 bases, with 11 bases between. Germline assignment: CDR1 SNHLY and CDR2 FYNNEI. This CDR3 comprises 12 residues. The CDR3 loop is CASTGVGGELFF. The DNA for the CDR3 is TGTGCCAGCACGGGGGTAGGAGGGGAGCTGTTTTTT. Drawing the rest from reference TRBV2 and TRBJ2-2, the complete variable domain is EPEVTQTPSHQVTQMGQEVILRCVPISNHLYFYWYRQILGQKVEFLVSFYNNEISEKSEIFDDQFSVERPDGSNFTLKIRSTKLEDSAMYFCASTGVGGELFFGEGSRLTVL.

The chain links TRBV9 to TRBJ2-5; 10 positions agree with TRBD2. The germline V gene has CDR1 SGDLS and CDR2 YYNGEE. V lost 2 bases and J lost 4; bases outside the gene matches: 8. The CDR3 contains 16 residues. CDR3 in DNA: TGTGCCAGCAGCGTTGGTAGCGGGGGGTTGTTAGAGACCCAGTACTTC. Translating gives CASSVGSGGLLETQYF.

The CDR3 DNA sequence: TGTGCCAGCAGCTTGTTCGGAGGGACTGAAGCTTTCTTT. It is translated as CASSLFGGTEAFF. The chain joins TRBV5-4 to TRBJ1-1; D is undetermined. This CDR3 is built from 13 residues. CDR1 SGHNT and CDR2 YYREEE come from the germline V gene (reference sequence). Trimming took 1 base from V and 5 from J, leaving 9 bases between them.

V is TRBV5-4 and J is TRBJ2-3, with D perhaps matching TRBD2 (6 bases). Trimming took 4 bases from V and 2 from J, leaving 11 bases between them. Germline V gene data show CDR1 as SGHNT and CDR2 as YYREEE (reference sequence). This CDR3 is 14 amino acids long. Here the CDR3 DNA reads TGTGCCAGCAGCCGCGGGACTGACACAGATACGCAGTATTTT. Protein sequence: CASSRGTDTDTQYF.

This clone has more than one count but fewer than ten. V and J are TRBV14 and TRBJ2-5, with unresolved D. Germline V gives CDR1 SGHDN, CDR2 FVKESK. V lost 1 base and J 1 base, leaving 7 bases between the germline ends. The CDR3 is 14 amino acids. The CDR3, as DNA: TGTGCCAGCAGCCAAGCTCGCGGCCAAGAGACCCAGTACTTC. Amino acids: CASSQARGQETQYF.

The chain is built from TRBV5-4 and TRBJ1-3; 7 bases are a match to TRBD1. Germline V gene lookup returns CDR1 SGHNT and CDR2 YYREEE (reference sequence). V lost 3 bases and J lost 0; bases outside the gene matches: 6. The CDR3 sequence is 16 residues long. The CDR3 spells CASSYSGGPSGNTIYF. The CDR3 DNA sequence: TGTGCCAGCAGCTATTCAGGGGGACCCTCTGGAAACACCATATATTTT.

The rearrangement joins TRBV19 to TRBJ2-3; a weak D match, TRBD2 (5 bases). Germline V gene lookup returns CDR1 LNHDA and CDR2 SQIVND (reference sequence). This CDR3 is built from 16 residues. V was clipped by 7 bases and J by 5 bases, with 22 bases between them. The CDR3: CASTRGNPWPGDTQYF. Here the CDR3 DNA reads TGTGCCAGTACCCGAGGGAACCCCTGGCCGGGAGATACGCAGTATTTT.

The genes are TRBV2 and TRBJ1-4; a weak D match, TRBD1 (5 bases). The CDR3 totals 15 residues. V lost 1 base and J lost 8, with 14 bases in between. Germline V gene sequence: CDR1 SNHLY, CDR2 FYNNEI. The CDR3 DNA reads TGTGCCAGCAGTGAAGGGACAACGAGACAGGAAAAACTGTTTTTT. Translation gives CASSEGTTRQEKLFF.

This clone was seen once. The genes are TRBV11-3 and TRBJ2-1, with 12 bases identical to TRBD2. The germline V gene has CDR1 SGHNT and CDR2 YENEEA. Trimming at V came to 0 bases and at J to 12 bases, leaving 6 bases not matched to a gene. The CDR3 is 15 amino acids. CDR3 DNA: TGTGCCAGCAGCTTAGATCGGACTAGCGGGGTACGGCAGTTCTTC. Protein sequence: CASSLDRTSGVRQFF.

This sequence joins TRBV2 and TRBJ2-7; 7 nucleotides agree with TRBD1. Germline-derived CDR1 and CDR2 are SNHLY and FYNNEI. The CDR3 consists of 13 residues. J was trimmed by 12 bases and V by 4 bases; bases with no gene match: 12. For the CDR3, the DNA is TGTGCCAGCAGTGCAGAAAGTCGACAGGGCTGGTACTTC. Translating it yields CASSAESRQGWYF.

The J gene is TRBJ2-7, the V gene TRBV28, with 11 bases aligning to TRBD2. Trimming cost V 4 bases and J 2 bases; bases outside gene matches: 4. This CDR3 is 15 amino acids long. From germline, CDR1 is MDHEN and CDR2 SYDVKM. CDR3 DNA sequence: TGTGCCAGCAGTTCGGTAGCGGGAGGGACCTACGAGCAGTACTTC. This translates into CASSSVAGGTYEQYF.

This chain joins TRBV6-5 and TRBJ1-2; no reliable D call. The V gene's germline CDR1 is MNHEY and CDR2 SVGAGI. Trimming shortened V by 0 bases and J by 5 bases, and 13 bases separated the two germline ends. The length of the CDR3 is 15 residues. The CDR3 sequence: CASSYSSGEAYGYTF. For the CDR3, the DNA is TGTGCCAGCAGTTACTCGTCCGGGGAGGCGTATGGCTACACCTTC.

The chain uses TRBV9 and TRBJ1-5; D may be TRBD1 (5 bases). Germline V lookup: CDR1 SGDLS, CDR2 YYNGEE. The CDR3 runs 17 residues. Trimming cost V 5 bases and J 0 bases, with 18 bases left between them. Here the CDR3 reads CASSGLPGNHSNQPQHF. For the CDR3, the DNA is TGTGCCAGCAGTGGGCTTCCAGGGAACCATAGCAATCAGCCCCAGCATTTT.

The CDR3 coding sequence is TGCGCCAGCAGCCAAGATCCTGTTTTGAATGAGCAGTTCTTC. Translating gives CASSQDPVLNEQFF. The genes are TRBV4-1 and TRBJ2-1; D is unclear. The germline CDR1 and CDR2 sequences are MGHRA and YSYEKL. V shed 0 bases and J shed 7 bases, with 10 bases lying between them. The length of the CDR3 is 14 residues.

The chain employs TRBV9 and TRBJ1-2; D is unresolved. The V gene's germline CDR1 is SGDLS and CDR2 YYNGEE. V gave up 0 bases and J gave up 2 bases, with 8 bases separating them. The CDR3 spans 14 residues. CDR3 residues: CASSVGGENYGYTF. CDR3 sequence (DNA): TGTGCCAGCAGCGTAGGGGGAGAAAACTATGGCTACACCTTC.

This chain uses TRBV7-3 with TRBJ1-1; D is unclear. The V end lost 4 bases, the J end lost 7 bases, and 7 bases lay between the germline ends. The CDR3 length is 11 residues. Per the germline V gene, CDR1 is SGHTA and CDR2 is FQGTGA. CDR3 sequence (DNA): TGTGCCAGCAGCTCCGCACTTGAAGCTTTCTTT. It encodes CASSSALEAFF.

This clone was observed once. The J gene is TRBJ1-1, the V gene TRBV7-3; a possible D gene is TRBD1 (5 bases). The CDR3 has 13 residues. With 4 bases removed from V and 4 bases from J, the gap between germline ends came to 10 bases. The V gene's germline CDR1 is SGHTA and CDR2 FQGTGA. The CDR3 nucleotides are TGTGCCAGCAGCTACACCGGGGGCACTGAAGCTTTCTTT. Residues: CASSYTGGTEAFF. Combining the CDR3 with reference TRBV7-3 and TRBJ1-1 gives the whole variable domain GAGVSQTPSNKVTEKGKYVELRCDPISGHTALYWYRQSLGQGPEFLIYFQGTGAADDSGLPNDRFFAVRPEGSVSTLKIQRTERGDSAVYLCASSYTGGTEAFFGQGTRLTVV.

The chain is built from TRBV9 and TRBJ1-2; possible D gene TRBD1, 6 bases. V gave up 4 bases and J gave up 3 bases, with 13 bases separating them. This CDR3 has 14 residues. CDR1 SGDLS and CDR2 YYNGEE come from the germline V gene. The DNA of the CDR3 is TGTGCCAGCAGCCGGGGAGGGGGTGACTATGGCTACACCTTC. This encodes CASSRGGGDYGYTF.

The chain combines TRBV29-1 with TRBJ2-1; the D is unclear. CDR1 is SQVTM and CDR2 is ANQGSEA in the germline V gene. This CDR3 spans 12 amino acids. V lost 6 bases and J 7 bases, leaving 13 bases between the germline ends. DNA for the CDR3: TGCAGCGTCTCTATCGGGTGGAATGAGCAGTTCTTC. It codes for CSVSIGWNEQFF.

The rearrangement joins TRBV27 to TRBJ2-7, with a possible D match to TRBD1 (6 bases). This CDR3 has 14 amino acids. Germline lookup yields CDR1 MNHEY and CDR2 SMNVEV (reference sequence). Trimming removed 5 bases at V and 6 bases at J, with 17 bases between. The CDR3 protein is CASSQLGTSLEQYF. In DNA, the CDR3 is TGTGCCAGCAGTCAGCTGGGGACATCCCTCGAGCAGTACTTC.